The clone carrying this TCR beta chain has just a few counts. This record belongs to a study of blood T cell repertoires in COVID-19. The CDR3 loop spans 11 amino acids. V was clipped by 7 bases and J by 3 bases, with 4 bases between them. CDR1 is LNHDA, CDR2 SQIVND, per germline (reference sequence). Cohorts were assigned according to the clinical history that participants reported. Authors' methods: From reference gene primer amplification, estimates of nucleated cell counts were derived. Only in-frame clones appear in the TCRdb table, and some are missing; sequencing was by immunoSEQ multiplex PCR. That table gives V, J and clone size, and the DNA gave D and trimming. The top ten hold roughly 3% of the sample, which has approximately 350,000 clones, roughly 87% seen once.

The material sequenced was PBMCs or T cells enriched from blood (not recorded which). The source is a woman in her 30s who had recovered from COVID-19. The chain carries TRBV19 and TRBJ2-1; D is unclear. DNA of the CDR3: TGTGCCAGTACGTACTACAATGAGCAGTTCTTC. This translates into CASTYYNEQFF.